A single sample is the source of the 10 T cell receptor beta chains below, sequenced in a study of blood T cell repertoires in COVID-19. Clones were read by immunoSEQ multiplex PCR, and TCRdb kept only the in-frame ones, dropping some. The table records approximately 390,000 clones, 85% to 90% of them present only once. Sample: peripheral blood. The receptors come from a man between 18 and 29 years old with active or convalescent COVID-19.

The chain links TRBV7-2 to TRBJ1-5, with a weak D call TRBD1 (6 bases). Per germline, CDR1 SGHTA and CDR2 FQGNSA. V lost 4 bases and J lost 2, with 9 bases in between. The CDR3 runs to 14 residues. DNA for the CDR3: TGTGCCAGCAGCTCACAGGGAGGCAATCAGCCCCAGCATTTT. As protein: CASSSQGGNQPQHF.

V gene TRBV2 combines with J gene TRBJ1-2; no reliable D call. The CDR3 length is 12 residues. Trimming removed 8 bases from V and 3 bases from J, with 10 bases in between. Germline lookup yields CDR1 SNHLY and CDR2 FYNNEI. The DNA of the CDR3 is TGTGCCAGCGGTGGCCAGTACTATGGCTACACCTTC. Translating gives CASGGQYYGYTF.

The J gene is TRBJ2-5, the V gene TRBV29-1; 9 bases match TRBD2. This CDR3 contains 15 residues. V dropped 1 base and J dropped 5; count of bases not matched to a gene: 8. Germline CDR1 reads SQVTM; CDR2 reads ANQGSEA. CDR3 sequence reads: CSVEGLADKGETQYF. CDR3 nucleotide sequence: TGCAGCGTTGAAGGACTAGCGGACAAAGGGGAGACCCAGTACTTC.

The rearrangement uses TRBV2 and TRBJ1-5; 8 nucleotides agree with TRBD1. CDR3 length equals 17 residues. The ends lost 5 bases at V and 0 bases at J; junction bases unmatched: 9. Germline-derived CDR1 and CDR2 are SNHLY and FYNNEI. CDR3 in DNA: TGTGCCAGCAGTTCTGACAGGGGAACATATAGCAATCAGCCCCAGCATTTT. It yields the protein CASSSDRGTYSNQPQHF.

The chain links TRBV7-9 to TRBJ1-5, with TRBD1 matching over 9 bases. V gave up 1 base and J gave up 7 bases; unmatched junction bases: 2. There are 14 residues in the CDR3. Germline-derived CDR1 and CDR2 are SEHNR and FQNEAQ (reference sequence). The CDR3 loop is CASSLGDRGQPQHF. In DNA, the CDR3 is TGTGCCAGCAGCTTAGGAGACAGGGGGCAGCCCCAGCATTTT.

This chain joins TRBV7-9 and TRBJ1-4; the match to TRBD1 covers 9 bases. V shed 4 bases and J 3 bases; nucleotides not matched to a gene: 3. CDR3 length: 15 amino acids. Germline V gives CDR1 SEHNR, CDR2 FQNEAQ (reference sequence). The CDR3 nucleotides are TGTGCCAGCAGCTCTTGGGACAGGGCTAATGAAAAACTGTTTTTT. This codes for CASSSWDRANEKLFF.

This clone was counted a single time. This chain joins TRBV30 and TRBJ2-1; D is possibly TRBD2 (6 bases). The CDR3 runs to 12 residues. The germline CDR1 and CDR2 sequences are GTSNPN and SVGIG (reference sequence). V was pared by 8 bases and J by 8 bases, with 16 bases between. The CDR3 spells CAHRRRGDEQFF. The CDR3, as DNA: TGTGCCCACAGGAGGAGGGGAGATGAGCAGTTCTTC.

This chain connects TRBV19 to TRBJ1-3; D is possibly TRBD1 (5 bases). The CDR3 runs to 15 residues. Germline V lookup: CDR1 LNHDA, CDR2 SQIVND (reference sequence). V lost 5 bases and J 0 bases, leaving 11 bases between the germline ends. CDR3 nucleotide sequence: TGTGCCAGTAGTCGCGGGGGGAGCTCTGGAAACACCATATATTTT. Translating it yields CASSRGGSSGNTIYF.

On this clone itself: The junction and the germline gene differ at one end; a read error may be behind it. The J gene is TRBJ2-6, the V gene TRBV7-6; a weak D match, TRBD1 (5 bases). Germline V lookup: CDR1 SGHVS, CDR2 FNYEAQ. CDR3 length: 17 residues. The CDR3 loop is CASSSAAPVSGANVLTF. Here the CDR3 DNA reads TGTGCCAGCAGCTCAGCCGCCCCGGTCTCTGGGGCCAACGTGCTGACTTTC. Supplemented by reference TRBV7-6 and TRBJ2-6, the full variable domain reads GAGVSQSPRYKVTKRGQDVALRCDPISGHVSLYWYRQALGQGPEFLTYFNYEAQQDKSGLPNDRFSAERPEGSISTLTIQRTEQRDSAMYRCASSSAAPVSGANVLTFGAGSRLTVL.

The chain employs TRBV4-2 and TRBJ2-7; maybe TRBD2 (5 bases). CDR1 is LGHNA, CDR2 YNFKEQ, per germline. V shed 2 bases and J shed 2 bases, with 13 bases lying between them. The CDR3 is 15 residues long. DNA for the CDR3: TGTGCCAGCAGCCAAAAAGAGGGTCCCACCTACGAGCAGTACTTC. Translated, it gives CASSQKEGPTYEQYF.